The T cell receptor (beta chain) described here comes from a study of T-cell memory formation after mild COVID-19. Study-level information: TCR clusters were mostly confined to one donor each. Study conclusions and caveats: A balance of CD4 and CD8 characterized clones contracting day 15 to 85, whereas later expanders leaned CD4+. Mostly located in CM and EM were contracting CD4+ clones, with contracting CD8+ clones located in EMRA.

TCRdb re-analysed the 5' RACE reads in MiXCR, keeping a single row per CDR3 protein. The table includes approximately 410,000 distinct CDR3 sequences, more than 20% detected once. This clonotype was found a few times. Its cognate antigen is unknown. CDR1 and CDR2 (germline): SEHNR, FQNEAQ (reference sequence). Trimming took 6 bases from V and 2 from J, leaving 10 bases between them. The CDR3 runs 13 residues. Sequenced input: PBMCs or a T cell subset sorted from them (not recorded which). The chain couples TRBV7-9 to TRBJ1-2; maybe TRBD1 (5 bases). The source is an adult woman who had mild COVID-19 (a few samples of this study predate the infection). Cell type and time point are not known. CDR3 region: CASRPDTNYGYTF. CDR3 DNA: TGTGCCAGCAGACCGGACACAAACTATGGCTACACCTTC.